The 7 T cell receptor beta chains listed next were all sequenced from one sample in a study of blood T cell repertoires in COVID-19. Only in-frame clones appear in the TCRdb table, and some are missing; sequencing was by immunoSEQ multiplex PCR. The sample holds some 270,000 clones, about 89% seen once. Sequenced: peripheral blood. The receptors stem from a middle-aged man with active or convalescent COVID-19.

The V gene is TRBV4-2, the J gene TRBJ2-7, with D unclear. V gave up 1 base and J gave up 5 bases, with 6 bases separating them. Per the germline V gene, CDR1 is LGHNA and CDR2 is YNFKEQ. This CDR3 is built from 12 residues. CDR3 loop: CASSQAGDEQYF. CDR3 DNA sequence: TGTGCCAGCAGCCAAGCCGGAGACGAGCAGTACTTC.

V and J are TRBV7-6 and TRBJ2-7; 8 nucleotides line up with TRBD1. This CDR3 contains 14 residues. After removal of 4 bases from V and 3 bases from J, the junction contained 5 bases not matched to a gene. Germline V gives CDR1 SGHVS, CDR2 FNYEAQ. The CDR3 loop reads CASSSRDRHYEQYF. CDR3 nucleotide sequence: TGTGCCAGCAGCTCCCGGGACAGGCACTACGAGCAGTACTTC.

The chain recombines TRBV9 with TRBJ1-1; no reliable D call. This CDR3 is built from 14 residues. CDR1 and CDR2 (germline): SGDLS, YYNGEE. Trimming left V 4 bases short and J 5 bases short, with 15 bases between. The CDR3 loop reads CASSPRGVGTEAFF. For the CDR3, the DNA is TGTGCCAGCAGCCCCCGCGGGGTGGGGACTGAAGCTTTCTTT.

V is TRBV28 and J is TRBJ1-3; D unresolved. Looked up from germline, CDR1 is MDHEN and CDR2 is SYDVKM. Trimming cost V 5 bases and J 0 bases, with 8 bases left between them. This CDR3 comprises 14 residues. The CDR3 DNA is TGTGCCAGCAGTCACTCTGACTCTGGAAACACCATATATTTT. Translating gives CASSHSDSGNTIYF.

The chain joins TRBV19 to TRBJ1-3; 7 nucleotides match TRBD1. The CDR3 covers 15 residues. Germline V CDR1 and CDR2: LNHDA, SQIVND (reference sequence). The V segment lost 5 bases and the J segment 3 bases; nucleotides outside the gene matches: 7. The DNA for the CDR3 is TGTGCCAGTAGTCCCCGGACAGGATATGGAAACACCATATATTTT. It encodes CASSPRTGYGNTIYF.

This clone came up once. V usage is TRBV5-1 and J usage is TRBJ1-6; 9 bases are a match to TRBD1. The CDR3 consists of 14 residues. V shed 5 bases and J 6 bases; nucleotides not matched to a gene: 3. Germline values: CDR1 SGHRS, CDR2 YFSETQ. Here the CDR3 reads CASRSGQGNSPLHF. CDR3 nucleotides: TGCGCCAGCAGATCGGGACAGGGTAATTCACCCCTCCACTTT.

This clone was observed once. The chain uses TRBV6-6 and TRBJ1-2; TRBD1 aligns across 9 bases. Germline CDR1 and CDR2: MNHNY and SVGAGI (reference sequence). The CDR3 has 15 residues. After removal of 2 bases from V and 6 bases from J, the junction contained 7 bases not matched to a gene. CDR3 sequence: CASSYPGTGSHGYTF. In DNA, the CDR3 is TGTGCCAGCAGTTACCCCGGGACAGGGAGTCATGGCTACACCTTC.